This T cell receptor beta chain was found in a study of T cell responses to AZD1222 COVID-19 vaccine. Study outcomes and limitations: Nearly half of spike-specific TCRs reportedly target unmutated variant regions. Repertoires were obtained only post-peak T cell response.

Libraries were prepared by immunoSEQ multiplex PCR; TCRdb keeps only in-frame clonotypes and omits some of them. Among some 140,000 clones listed, roughly nine tenths were seen once. The V gene lost 5 bases and the J gene lost 6 bases, with 16 bases spanning the gap. Germline values: CDR1 LGHDT, CDR2 YNNKEL (reference sequence). This CDR3 is built from 14 residues. Details on this clone: Its cognate antigen is unknown.

The clonotype originates from an adult in good health. The J gene is TRBJ1-2, the V gene TRBV3-1 (or the pseudogene TRBV3-2); D perhaps matches TRBD1 (6 bases). The source was peripheral blood, collected on day 0 of MenACWY control vaccination. The CDR3 sequence: CASSDYTGTHGYTF. CDR3 in DNA: TGTGCCAGCAGCGACTATACAGGGACTCATGGCTACACCTTC.